This T cell receptor (beta chain) is from a study of blood T cell repertoires in COVID-19. On the study more broadly: Sample material is recorded as cDNA or gDNA derived from T cells, B-cell-depleted T cells, or PBMCs.

The length of the CDR3 is 14 residues. V trimming: 4 bases; J trimming: 3 bases; junction bases outside the gene matches: 3. Germline values: CDR1 KGHSH, CDR2 LQKENI. Original processing methods: Counts of nucleated cells, estimated from reference gene primer amplification, were obtained. Repertoires were generated with immunoSEQ multiplex PCR, while TCRdb's copy carries only in-frame clones and drops some. V, J and clone size are taken as reported in that table, and D and trimming were inferred from the DNA itself. The sample has fewer than 250,000 clones, around 80% seen once. This chain links TRBV18 with TRBJ1-3; 7 bases align to TRBD1. The source of this sequence is a woman of 80 years or more with acute or convalescent COVID-19. Sample: peripheral blood. The CDR3 nucleotides are TGTGCCAGCTCACTACAGGGGAATGGAAACACCATATATTTT. The encoded protein is CASSLQGNGNTIYF.